This T cell receptor beta chain is drawn from a study of blood T cell repertoires in COVID-19 (dated by TCRdb to between 2020 and 2021). With regard to the full study: The collaborator samples originated in the United States, Italy and Spain and spanned the acute and convalescent phases of COVID-19. The prospective study material was composed of cDNA or gDNA derived from T cells, B-cell-depleted T cells, or PBMCs. The dataset comprised deeply sampled blood TCRbeta repertoires from subjects exposed to, actively infected with, or recovered from COVID-19. The repertoires were released in a freely available public database intended as a resource for research on the immune response to SARS-CoV-2. Samples came from the ongoing ImmuneRACE study (first 160 participants) plus 1,254 subjects from 6 global collaborators. The sample metadata nearly always contained a de-identified subject ID, COVID-19 status, age in years and sex. Where available, HLA class I and class II types were taken from metadata supplied by the sample provider and were not determined by assay-based typing.

The paper's findings and limits, for the study overall: The quantity of clinical and demographic metadata differed by source and by participant and was supplied without curation.

TCRbeta CDR3 regions were amplified from genomic DNA using the immunoSEQ Assay, a bias-controlled multiplex PCR. For the original study's pipeline: Nucleated cell counts per sample were estimated from amplification of reference gene primers within the assay. To quantify the absolute abundance of each unique TCRbeta CDR3 rearrangement, sequence reads were collapsed and filtered. For each sample, productive Simpson clonality was calculated as the square root of Simpson's diversity index over productive rearrangements. The immuneACCESS repertoire file appears here via TCRdb, limited to in-frame rearrangements. These files lack a portion of the clones; in checked studies, under half of the deficit traces to unresolved V genes, and the cause of the others is not known. That table is the source of V, J and clone size, and D and trimming were worked out from the DNA. The sample includes 230,000 or so clones, with just over 85% observed a single time. Less than 4.5% of the sample is held by the ten biggest clonotypes.

On this clone: What antigen it recognizes has not been identified. No base quality information exists; no much larger clone differs at one position.

Participants in the prospective study were enrolled through a virtual design, were aged roughly 18 to 100 years, and lived in about two dozen United States geographic areas. Cohort assignment in the prospective study relied on participant-reported clinical history from a screening survey and a study questionnaire. In the prospective study, whole blood, serum and a nasopharyngeal or oropharyngeal swab were collected from each participant by mobile phlebotomists. Prospective study participants could optionally give additional blood draws and questionnaires over an approximately 2-month period. Before DNA extraction, blood samples from the prospective study were shipped at room temperature or frozen. The sequenced sample was PBMCs or T cells enriched from blood (not recorded which). This sequence originates from a woman between 40 and 50 years old with acute COVID-19.

This receptor carries the CDR3 CASSWRQENTEAFF. The nucleotides are TGCGCCAGCAGCTGGCGACAGGAGAACACTGAAGCTTTCTTT. The chain employs TRBV5-1 and TRBJ1-1; perhaps TRBD1 is the D gene, with 6 bases matching. From the cysteine up to the phenylalanine, the CDR3 has a length of 14 residues. The kept DNA is CDR3 alone, 42 bases in frame from the first base. The V and J ends are trimmed by 3 bases and 1 base, leaving 10 bases between them. Taken from the germline V gene, the CDR1 and CDR2 loops are SGHRS and YFSETQ. The variable domain in full, with residues beyond the CDR3 obtained from the reference TRBV5-1 and TRBJ1-1 genes, is KAGVTQTPRYLIKTRGQQVTLSCSPISGHRSVSWYQQTPGQGLQFLFEYFSETQRNKGNFPGRFSGRQFSNSRSEMNVSTLELGDSALYLCASSWRQENTEAFFGQGTRLTVV.